Following are 6 T cell receptor beta chains from one sample sequenced in a study of PD-1 blockade in classical Hodgkin lymphoma. As to time point: cycle 4 day 1 (C4D1), after about 6 weeks of nivolumab. The patients all showed relapse after autologous stem cell transplantation, while their brentuximab vedotin exposure varied. The investigators isolated CD8+ T cells from thawed PBMCs using magnetic negative selection. The repertoire was sequenced with immunoSEQ multiplex PCR; TCRdb's copy has only in-frame clones and lacks some. The sample lists fewer than 8,000 clones, approximately 73% occurring once. This specimen was CD8+ T cells from blood, taken before the fourth cycle of nivolumab. The receptors originated from a human donor with classical Hodgkin lymphoma.

As for this clone: One junction end does not reproduce the germline sequence, and a read error may be involved. V is TRBV7-9 and J is TRBJ2-1; D possibly corresponds to TRBD2 (6 bases). The CDR3 is made up of 15 amino acids. In germline, CDR1 is SEHNR, CDR2 FQNEAQ (reference sequence). This chain's CDR3 is CASTLTLTRLNEQFF. The CDR3 nucleotides are TGTGCCAGCACCTTAACGCTGACTAGATTGAATGAGCAGTTCTTC.

The J gene is TRBJ2-5, the V gene TRBV4-1; a weak D match, TRBD2 (6 bases). The DNA end is a closer match to TRBJ2-7, so the J assignment may be wrong. The CDR3 length is 18 residues. Germline V CDR1 and CDR2: MGHRA, YSYEKL. The CDR3 DNA sequence: TGCGCCAGCAGCCAAGTATCAGTTCGGAGGGACCCATCCTACGAGCAGTACTTC. Protein: CASSQVSVRRDPSYEQYF.

The genes are TRBV7-3 and TRBJ1-1; 9 bases agree with TRBD1. There are 14 residues in the CDR3. V lost 3 bases, J lost 9 bases, and 8 bases stayed unmatched. Germline V lookup: CDR1 SGHTA, CDR2 FQGTGA. CDR3 residues: CASSFPGDREKAFF. For the CDR3, the DNA is TGTGCCAGCAGCTTCCCAGGGGACAGGGAAAAAGCTTTCTTT.

J is TRBJ2-1 and V is TRBV5-4; D possibly matches TRBD1 or TRBD2 (5 bases each). CDR3 length equals 13 residues. Trimming removed 2 bases from V and 7 bases from J, with 10 bases in between. CDR1 SGHNT and CDR2 YYREEE come from the germline V gene (reference sequence). CDR3 sequence (DNA): TGTGCCAGCAGCTTTCAGAGGGGAAATGAGCAGTTCTTC. Protein: CASSFQRGNEQFF.

V usage is TRBV6-6 and J usage is TRBJ1-1; unclear D gene. Trimming took 4 bases from V and 1 from J, leaving 7 bases between them. The CDR3 sequence is 13 residues long. The germline V gene encodes CDR1 MNHNY and CDR2 SVGAGI (reference sequence). The CDR3 DNA sequence: TGTGCCAGCAGTTTAGGGAGGAACACTGAAGCTTTCTTT. Translation gives CASSLGRNTEAFF.

The gene calls are TRBV4-1 and TRBJ2-3, with 7 bases fitting TRBD1. The CDR3 totals 15 residues. V shed 1 base, J shed 3 bases, and the junction held 4 bases outside the gene matches. In germline, CDR1 is MGHRA, CDR2 YSYEKL. CDR3 DNA: TGCGCCAGCAGCCAAGTAGGGGGCTGGACAGATACGCAGTATTTT. Protein: CASSQVGGWTDTQYF.